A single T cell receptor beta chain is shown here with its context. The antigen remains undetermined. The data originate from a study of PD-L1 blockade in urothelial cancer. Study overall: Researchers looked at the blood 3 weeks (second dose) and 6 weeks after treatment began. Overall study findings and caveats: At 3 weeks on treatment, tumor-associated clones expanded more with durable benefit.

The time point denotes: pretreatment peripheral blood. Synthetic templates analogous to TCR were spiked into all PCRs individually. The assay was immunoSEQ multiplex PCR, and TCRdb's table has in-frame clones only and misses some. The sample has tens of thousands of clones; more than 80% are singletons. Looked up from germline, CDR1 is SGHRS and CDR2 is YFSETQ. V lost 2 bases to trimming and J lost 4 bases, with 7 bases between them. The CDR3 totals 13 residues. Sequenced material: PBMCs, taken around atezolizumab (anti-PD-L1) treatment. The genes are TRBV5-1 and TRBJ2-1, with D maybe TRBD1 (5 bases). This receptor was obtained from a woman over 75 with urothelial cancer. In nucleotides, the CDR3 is TGCGCCAGCAGCTTAGACAGATACAATGAGCAGTTCTTC. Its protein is CASSLDRYNEQFF.